This T cell receptor beta chain was profiled in a study of CD8 T cells in Susac syndrome. Points from the study as a whole: A relatively small number of individuals underwent TCR sequencing and HLA analysis.

For this clonotype: Its matching antigen is unknown.

Random hexamers served to reverse transcribe roughly 0.45 to 1 ug RNA. TCRdb reanalysed the immunoSEQ multiplex PCR reads using MiXCR and keeps one entry per CDR3 protein. The repertoire holds about 300,000 distinct CDR3 sequences, with around 85% as singletons. The sample was CD8+ T cells from PBMCs. This TCR came from a human donor with multiple sclerosis.

CDR3 loop: CASSLQGEGPGANVLTF. DNA for the CDR3: TGTGCCAGCAGTCTACAGGGGGAAGGACCCGGGGCCAACGTCCTGACTTTC. The rearrangement uses TRBV28 and TRBJ2-6; 8 positions match TRBD1. Trimming at V came to 5 bases and at J to 4 bases, leaving 10 bases not matched to a gene. This CDR3 is 17 amino acids long. In germline, CDR1 is MDHEN, CDR2 SYDVKM.